One T cell receptor (beta chain) is described in this entry. Its antigen remains unidentified. Data came from immunoSEQ multiplex PCR; TCRdb stores just in-frame clones and leaves some out. The sample gives 2 million to 2.5 million clones, more than 80% of which show up once; 0.39% is in the top ten. This sample is part of a study of shared clonotypes between healthy human individuals. Across the study: Each donor had three CD4 naive, three CD4 memory, two CD8 naive and one CD8 memory plate.

Study-wide points: Lower generation probabilities were found for non-shared clonotypes than for those shared by all four donors.

The V gene lost 5 bases and the J gene lost 0 bases, with 12 bases spanning the gap. CDR1 is SGHRS, CDR2 YFSETQ, per germline. The CDR3 contains 15 residues. This TCR came from a man between 18 and 35 years old in good health. Some clones in this sample may be carry-over from other donors' samples. This chain uses TRBV5-1 with TRBJ1-3; the D is unclear. Material for sequencing was naive CD4+ T cells from PBMCs. The subset: CD45RA+ positively selected. The CDR3 DNA is TGCGCCAGCAGTGAGAGCCAGAGCTCTGGAAACACCATATATTTT. Protein sequence: CASSESQSSGNTIYF.